The rows below give T cell receptor beta chains drawn from one sample of a study of shared clonotypes between healthy human individuals. Profiled with immunoSEQ multiplex PCR; TCRdb holds only in-frame clones, not every one. This table holds about 510,000 clones, 79% found once. The sample taken for sequencing was PBMCs. The source of these receptors is a woman between 40 and 55 years old in good health. Some clones in this sample may be carry-over from other donors' samples. CDR3s include the opening cysteine and the closing phenylalanine or tryptophan. A D gene is named only where the DNA matches it firmly.

J | D | V | CDR3 | DNA
TRBJ1-2 | . | TRBV18 | CASSPPDSYGYTF | TGTGCCAGCTCACCCCCAGACAGCTATGGCTACACCTTC
TRBJ1-5 | . | TRBV10-2 | CASSESLGASNQPQHF | TGCGCCAGCAGTGAGTCGCTGGGGGCCAGCAATCAGCCCCAGCATTTT
TRBJ2-2 | . | TRBV6-4 | CASSVDYAGELFF | TGTGCCAGCAGTGTAGATTACGCCGGGGAGCTGTTTTTT
TRBJ2-3 | . | TRBV28 | CASSFGLAAQYF | TGTGCCAGCAGTTTCGGTTTAGCTGCGCAGTATTTT
TRBJ2-1 | TRBD1 | TRBV29-1 | CSHRTGGGSNEQFF | TGCAGCCATAGGACAGGGGGTGGATCAAATGAGCAGTTCTTC
TRBJ2-7 | . | TRBV28 | CASRRLGPYEQYF | TGTGCCAGCAGAAGACTAGGGCCCTACGAGCAGTACTTC
TRBJ2-3 | TRBD2 | TRBV10-2 | CASLAGGPADTQYF | TGCGCCAGCCTAGCGGGAGGGCCGGCTGATACGCAGTATTTT
TRBJ1-5 | TRBD1 | TRBV9 | CASSVGQGAQPQHF | TGTGCCAGCAGCGTGGGACAGGGGGCTCAGCCCCAGCATTTT
TRBJ2-1 | TRBD2 | TRBV7-3 | CASSLVAGGGGEQFF | TGTGCCAGCAGCTTAGTAGCGGGAGGCGGAGGTGAGCAGTTCTTC
TRBJ2-6 | . | TRBV19 | CASSVHRALEAGANVLTF | TGTGCCAGTAGTGTACACAGGGCACTGGAGGCTGGGGCCAACGTCCTGACTTTC
TRBJ1-4 | TRBD1 | TRBV7-7 | CASRLTGATNEKLFF | TGTGCTAGCAGGCTGACAGGGGCAACTAATGAAAAACTGTTTTTT